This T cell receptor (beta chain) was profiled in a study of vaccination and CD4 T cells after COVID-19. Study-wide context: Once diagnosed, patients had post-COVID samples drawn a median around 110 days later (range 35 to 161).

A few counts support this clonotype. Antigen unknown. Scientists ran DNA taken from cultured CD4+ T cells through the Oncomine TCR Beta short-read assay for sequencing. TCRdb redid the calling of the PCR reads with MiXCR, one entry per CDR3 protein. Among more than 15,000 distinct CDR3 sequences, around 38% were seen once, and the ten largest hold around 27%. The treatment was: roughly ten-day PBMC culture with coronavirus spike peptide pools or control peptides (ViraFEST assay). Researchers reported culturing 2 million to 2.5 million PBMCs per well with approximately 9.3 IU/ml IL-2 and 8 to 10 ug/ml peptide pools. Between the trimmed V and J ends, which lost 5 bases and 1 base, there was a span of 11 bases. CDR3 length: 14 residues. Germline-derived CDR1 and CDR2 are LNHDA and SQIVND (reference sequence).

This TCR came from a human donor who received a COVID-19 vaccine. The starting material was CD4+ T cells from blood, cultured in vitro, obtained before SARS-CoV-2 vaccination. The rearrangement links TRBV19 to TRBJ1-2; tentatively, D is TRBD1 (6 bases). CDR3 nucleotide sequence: TGTGCCAGTAGTGGTGGACAGTATAACTATGGCTACACCTTC. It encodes CASSGGQYNYGYTF.